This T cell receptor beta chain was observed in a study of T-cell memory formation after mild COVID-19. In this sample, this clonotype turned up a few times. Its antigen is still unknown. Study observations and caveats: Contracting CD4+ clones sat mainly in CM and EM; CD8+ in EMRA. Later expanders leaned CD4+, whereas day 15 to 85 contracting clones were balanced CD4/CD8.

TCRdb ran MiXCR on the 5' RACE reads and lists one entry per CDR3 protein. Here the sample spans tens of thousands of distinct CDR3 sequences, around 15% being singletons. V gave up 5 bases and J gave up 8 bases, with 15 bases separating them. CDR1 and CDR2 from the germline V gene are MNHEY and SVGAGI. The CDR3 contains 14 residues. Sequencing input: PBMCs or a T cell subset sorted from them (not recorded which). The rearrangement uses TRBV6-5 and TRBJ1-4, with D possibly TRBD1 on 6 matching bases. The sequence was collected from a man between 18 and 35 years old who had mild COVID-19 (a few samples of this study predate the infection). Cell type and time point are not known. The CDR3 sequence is CASSPSQGREKLFF. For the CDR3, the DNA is TGTGCCAGCAGTCCCTCTCAGGGGAGGGAAAAACTGTTTTTT.